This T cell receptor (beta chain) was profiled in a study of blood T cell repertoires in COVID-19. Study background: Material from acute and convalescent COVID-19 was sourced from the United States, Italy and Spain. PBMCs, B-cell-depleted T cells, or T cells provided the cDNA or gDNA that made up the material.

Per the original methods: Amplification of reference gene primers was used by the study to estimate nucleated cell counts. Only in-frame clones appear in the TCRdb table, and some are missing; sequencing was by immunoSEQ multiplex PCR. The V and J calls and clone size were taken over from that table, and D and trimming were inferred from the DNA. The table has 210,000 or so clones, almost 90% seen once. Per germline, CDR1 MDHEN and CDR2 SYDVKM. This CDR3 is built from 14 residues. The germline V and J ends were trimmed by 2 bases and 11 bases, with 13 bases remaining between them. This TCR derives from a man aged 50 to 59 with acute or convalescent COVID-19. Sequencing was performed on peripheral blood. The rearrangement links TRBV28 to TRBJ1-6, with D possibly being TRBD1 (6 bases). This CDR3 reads CASSLGQIVAPLHF. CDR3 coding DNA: TGTGCCAGCAGTTTAGGACAGATTGTAGCACCCCTCCACTTT.